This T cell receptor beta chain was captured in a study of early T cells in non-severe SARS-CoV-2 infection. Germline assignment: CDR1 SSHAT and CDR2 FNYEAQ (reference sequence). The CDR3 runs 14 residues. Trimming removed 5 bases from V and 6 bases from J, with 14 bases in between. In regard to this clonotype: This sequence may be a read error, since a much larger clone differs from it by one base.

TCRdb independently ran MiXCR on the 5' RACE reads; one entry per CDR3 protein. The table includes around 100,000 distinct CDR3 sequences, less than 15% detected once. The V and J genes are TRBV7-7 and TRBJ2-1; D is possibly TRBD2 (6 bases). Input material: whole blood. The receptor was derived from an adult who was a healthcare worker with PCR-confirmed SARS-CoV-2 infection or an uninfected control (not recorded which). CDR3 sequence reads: CASSAGLNFNEQFF. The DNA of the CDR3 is TGTGCCAGCAGCGCCGGACTAAATTTCAATGAGCAGTTCTTC.